These T cell receptor beta chains were read from a single sample in a study of blood T cells in healthy people across ages. TCRdb recomputed calls from the 5' RACE reads with MiXCR, one row per CDR3 protein. The repertoire holds 1,800,000 or so distinct CDR3 sequences, with roughly two fifths as singletons. Sequencing used blood. The receptor set was obtained from a human donor in good health. Each CDR3 is given with its conserved first and last residue. Fields, in order: V gene, clone size, D gene, J gene, CDR3 protein, CDR3 DNA. D genes are given only for firm matches. Only part of the rows carry a size: once, few, many, or a class if the clone is expanded.

v_gene: TRBV12-3/TRBV12-4
abundance: many
d_gene: .
j_gene: TRBJ2-1
CDR3aa: CASSLGGVSSYNEQFF
CDR3nt: TGTGCCAGCAGCTTAGGAGGGGTGAGCTCCTACAATGAGCAGTTCTTC

v_gene: TRBV4-3
abundance: medium-sized
d_gene: .
j_gene: TRBJ1-2
CDR3aa: CASSQDIEQGLYGYTF
CDR3nt: TGCGCCAGCAGCCAAGACATCGAGCAGGGGCTCTATGGCTACACCTTC

v_gene: TRBV5-1
abundance: .
d_gene: .
j_gene: TRBJ2-1
CDR3aa: CASSLVGGQGPDEQFF
CDR3nt: TGCGCCAGCAGCTTGGTTGGGGGGCAGGGCCCCGATGAGCAGTTCTTC

v_gene: TRBV7-2
abundance: .
d_gene: .
j_gene: TRBJ2-7
CDR3aa: CASSLAPLTRSYEQYF
CDR3nt: TGTGCCAGCAGCTTAGCCCCCCTCACGCGCTCCTACGAGCAGTACTTC

v_gene: TRBV29-1
abundance: .
d_gene: .
j_gene: TRBJ1-4
CDR3aa: CSALRSGEKLFF
CDR3nt: TGCAGCGCTTTGAGATCAGGTGAAAAACTGTTTTTT

v_gene: TRBV7-2
abundance: .
d_gene: TRBD2
j_gene: TRBJ2-3
CDR3aa: CASIAGGYQDTQYF
CDR3nt: TGTGCCAGCATAGCGGGGGGGTATCAAGATACGCAGTATTTT

v_gene: TRBV10-3
abundance: many
d_gene: TRBD2
j_gene: TRBJ2-7
CDR3aa: CAISDGLAGGFYEQYF
CDR3nt: TGTGCCATCAGTGACGGACTAGCGGGGGGCTTCTACGAGCAGTACTTC

v_gene: TRBV24-1
abundance: .
d_gene: .
j_gene: TRBJ2-7
CDR3aa: CATSDSRGRYEQYF
CDR3nt: TGTGCCACCAGTGATTCCAGGGGTAGGTACGAGCAGTACTTC

v_gene: TRBV19
abundance: few
d_gene: .
j_gene: TRBJ1-4
CDR3aa: CASTDATNEKLFF
CDR3nt: TGTGCCAGTACTGATGCAACTAATGAAAAACTGTTTTTT

v_gene: TRBV9
abundance: .
d_gene: TRBD1
j_gene: TRBJ2-7
CDR3aa: CATSPGTEHEQYF
CDR3nt: TGTGCCACCAGCCCGGGGACAGAGCACGAGCAGTACTTC

v_gene: TRBV5-8
abundance: .
d_gene: .
j_gene: TRBJ1-4
CDR3aa: CASGYGGTNEKLFF
CDR3nt: TGTGCCAGCGGATATGGGGGTACTAATGAAAAACTGTTTTTT

v_gene: TRBV20-1
abundance: few
d_gene: .
j_gene: TRBJ2-1
CDR3aa: CSARVPGRSYNEQFF
CDR3nt: TGCAGTGCTAGAGTTCCAGGGCGGTCCTACAATGAGCAGTTCTTC

v_gene: TRBV2
abundance: .
d_gene: .
j_gene: TRBJ1-1
CDR3aa: CASSAAANTEAFF
CDR3nt: TGTGCCAGCAGTGCGGCGGCGAACACTGAAGCTTTCTTT

v_gene: TRBV6-1
abundance: .
d_gene: .
j_gene: TRBJ2-1
CDR3aa: CATEQYFTPNEQFF
CDR3nt: TGTGCCACCGAACAATATTTTACCCCAAATGAGCAGTTCTTC

v_gene: TRBV7-2
abundance: .
d_gene: .
j_gene: TRBJ2-4
CDR3aa: CASSPEGEQYF
CDR3nt: TGTGCCAGCAGCCCAGAGGGAGAGCAGTACTTC

v_gene: TRBV27
abundance: .
d_gene: TRBD1
j_gene: TRBJ1-5
CDR3aa: CAAGGDGYSNQPQHF
CDR3nt: TGTGCAGCAGGGGGCGACGGGTATAGCAATCAGCCCCAGCATTTT

v_gene: TRBV12-3/TRBV12-4
abundance: few
d_gene: TRBD2
j_gene: TRBJ2-3
CDR3aa: CARRASGGGTDTQYF
CDR3nt: TGTGCCAGACGGGCCAGCGGGGGTGGTACAGATACGCAGTATTTT

v_gene: TRBV5-1
abundance: many
d_gene: TRBD2
j_gene: TRBJ2-1
CDR3aa: CASSLLLSGKYNEQFF
CDR3nt: TGCGCCAGCAGCTTGCTCCTCAGCGGGAAATACAATGAGCAGTTCTTC

v_gene: TRBV7-8
abundance: .
d_gene: TRBD2
j_gene: TRBJ2-1
CDR3aa: CASSIGTSGNGQFF
CDR3nt: TGTGCCAGCAGCATTGGGACTAGCGGGAATGGGCAGTTCTTC

v_gene: TRBV18
abundance: once
d_gene: .
j_gene: TRBJ1-2
CDR3aa: CASSMQGVIYYGYTF
CDR3nt: TGTGCCAGCTCAATGCAGGGTGTTATCTACTATGGCTACACCTTC

v_gene: TRBV20-1
abundance: few
d_gene: .
j_gene: TRBJ1-2
CDR3aa: CSARRFMGGYTF
CDR3nt: TGCAGTGCTAGGCGGTTTATGGGGGGCTACACCTTC

v_gene: TRBV12-3/TRBV12-4
abundance: .
d_gene: .
j_gene: TRBJ1-2
CDR3aa: CASSLSRTEYGYTF
CDR3nt: TGTGCCAGCAGTTTATCTAGGACAGAATATGGCTACACCTTC

v_gene: TRBV7-2
abundance: .
d_gene: TRBD1
j_gene: TRBJ1-4
CDR3aa: CASSSETGPFNEKLFF
CDR3nt: TGTGCCAGCAGCTCCGAGACAGGGCCTTTTAATGAAAAACTGTTTTTT

v_gene: TRBV7-3
abundance: few
d_gene: TRBD2
j_gene: TRBJ2-1
CDR3aa: CASSTLAGSNNEQFF
CDR3nt: TGTGCCAGCAGCACCCTAGCGGGGTCCAACAATGAGCAGTTCTTC

v_gene: TRBV7-2
abundance: few
d_gene: .
j_gene: TRBJ1-1
CDR3aa: CASSLARPWTEAFF
CDR3nt: TGTGCCAGCAGCTTAGCGAGGCCATGGACTGAAGCTTTCTTT

v_gene: TRBV6-2/TRBV6-3
abundance: .
d_gene: TRBD2
j_gene: TRBJ2-7
CDR3aa: CASSLAGGLLFYYEQYF
CDR3nt: TGTGCCAGCAGCCTAGCGGGGGGCCTCTTATTCTACTACGAGCAGTACTTC

v_gene: TRBV11-2
abundance: few
d_gene: .
j_gene: TRBJ2-5
CDR3aa: CASAVNHQETQYF
CDR3nt: TGTGCCAGCGCGGTAAACCATCAAGAGACCCAGTACTTC

v_gene: TRBV7-2
abundance: .
d_gene: .
j_gene: TRBJ2-5
CDR3aa: CASSALGGSETQYF
CDR3nt: TGTGCCAGCAGCGCACTAGGGGGGTCAGAGACCCAGTACTTC

v_gene: TRBV4-2
abundance: .
d_gene: .
j_gene: TRBJ2-1
CDR3aa: CASSQVPTQTETYNEQFF
CDR3nt: TGTGCCAGCAGCCAAGTTCCCACCCAGACCGAGACCTACAATGAGCAGTTCTTC

v_gene: TRBV24-1
abundance: .
d_gene: .
j_gene: TRBJ1-2
CDR3aa: CATSDFPCYGYTF
CDR3nt: TGTGCCACCAGTGATTTCCCGTGCTATGGCTACACCTTC

v_gene: TRBV7-2
abundance: .
d_gene: .
j_gene: TRBJ1-2
CDR3aa: CASGPIQGRGGYTF
CDR3nt: TGTGCCAGCGGCCCCATCCAGGGTCGGGGTGGCTACACCTTC

v_gene: TRBV6-2/TRBV6-3
abundance: .
d_gene: .
j_gene: TRBJ2-7
CDR3aa: CASRRTDLIYEQYF
CDR3nt: TGTGCCAGCAGACGGACAGACCTAATCTACGAGCAGTACTTC

v_gene: TRBV7-2
abundance: .
d_gene: .
j_gene: TRBJ1-1
CDR3aa: CASSIQGGLNEAFF
CDR3nt: TGTGCCAGCAGCATACAAGGGGGGCTTAATGAAGCTTTCTTT

v_gene: TRBV10-3
abundance: .
d_gene: .
j_gene: TRBJ1-4
CDR3aa: CAISITGKDEKLFF
CDR3nt: TGTGCCATCAGCATCACAGGGAAGGATGAAAAACTGTTTTTT

v_gene: TRBV2
abundance: .
d_gene: TRBD2
j_gene: TRBJ2-5
CDR3aa: CASSGSWGGGSTQYF
CDR3nt: TGTGCCAGCAGTGGAAGTTGGGGCGGGGGATCGACCCAGTACTTC

v_gene: TRBV7-2
abundance: few
d_gene: TRBD2
j_gene: TRBJ2-1
CDR3aa: CASSLLGGFYNEQFF
CDR3nt: TGTGCCAGCAGCTTGTTGGGGGGGTTCTACAATGAGCAGTTCTTC

v_gene: TRBV27
abundance: few
d_gene: .
j_gene: TRBJ2-7
CDR3aa: CASGLLPYEQYF
CDR3nt: TGTGCCAGCGGCCTTTTGCCTTACGAGCAGTACTTC

v_gene: TRBV5-1
abundance: few
d_gene: .
j_gene: TRBJ2-1
CDR3aa: CASSLGPDVHNEQFF
CDR3nt: TGCGCCAGCAGCTTGGGGCCAGACGTACACAATGAGCAGTTCTTC

v_gene: TRBV7-8
abundance: .
d_gene: .
j_gene: TRBJ1-6
CDR3aa: CASSGSYNSSLHF
CDR3nt: TGTGCCAGCAGCGGATCCTATAATTCATCCCTCCACTTT

v_gene: TRBV29-1
abundance: .
d_gene: .
j_gene: TRBJ2-2
CDR3aa: CSVEAAGPGELFF
CDR3nt: TGCAGCGTTGAAGCCGCGGGGCCCGGGGAGCTGTTTTTT

v_gene: TRBV7-2
abundance: .
d_gene: .
j_gene: TRBJ2-1
CDR3aa: CASSLPSAGRSSYNEQFF
CDR3nt: TGTGCCAGCAGCTTACCCAGCGCGGGGAGGTCCTCCTACAATGAGCAGTTCTTC

v_gene: TRBV25-1
abundance: .
d_gene: .
j_gene: TRBJ2-7
CDR3aa: CASSQGGAGRSYEQYF
CDR3nt: TGTGCCAGCAGTCAGGGGGGGGCGGGGAGGTCCTACGAGCAGTACTTC

v_gene: TRBV11-1
abundance: once
d_gene: .
j_gene: TRBJ2-5
CDR3aa: CASTLGHLETQYF
CDR3nt: TGTGCCAGCACCTTAGGACATCTAGAGACCCAGTACTTC

v_gene: TRBV6-5
abundance: few
d_gene: .
j_gene: TRBJ1-2
CDR3aa: CASSPNLLYGYTF
CDR3nt: TGTGCCAGCAGCCCAAACCTGCTTTATGGCTACACCTTC

v_gene: TRBV12-3/TRBV12-4
abundance: .
d_gene: .
j_gene: TRBJ2-1
CDR3aa: CASSSPRWAYNEQFF
CDR3nt: TGTGCCAGCAGTTCCCCTAGGTGGGCATATAATGAGCAGTTCTTC

v_gene: TRBV28
abundance: .
d_gene: TRBD1
j_gene: TRBJ1-2
CDR3aa: CASRQRTGSKGYTF
CDR3nt: TGTGCCAGCAGACAAAGGACAGGGTCCAAGGGCTACACCTTC

v_gene: TRBV20-1
abundance: once
d_gene: .
j_gene: TRBJ2-2
CDR3aa: CSARDNSNTGELFF
CDR3nt: TGCAGTGCTAGAGATAATTCGAACACCGGGGAGCTGTTTTTT

v_gene: TRBV29-1
abundance: .
d_gene: .
j_gene: TRBJ1-1
CDR3aa: CSVAGTRVDRAFF
CDR3nt: TGCAGCGTAGCCGGGACGAGGGTTGATAGAGCTTTCTTT